These 10 T cell receptor beta chains originate from one sample sequenced in a study of Graves' ophthalmopathy and Graves' hyperthyroidism. RNA transcripts were the source from which TCR beta CDR3 regions were amplified. A first-round RT-PCR used HTBI primers, followed by a second-round multiplex PCR. MiXCR, run by TCRdb on the multiplex PCR reads, gives a single entry per CDR3 protein. The table records about 700,000 distinct CDR3 sequences, 35% to 50% of them present only once. Material for sequencing was peripheral blood. Source of these receptors: an adult man with Graves' ophthalmopathy.

This clonotype was observed at least ten times. J is TRBJ1-1 and V is TRBV6-6; 8 bases map to TRBD1. The J segment lost 1 base and the V segment lost 11 bases, leaving 9 bases of the junction unmatched. The CDR3 spans 14 residues. Per the germline V gene, CDR1 is MNHNY and CDR2 is SVGAGI (reference sequence). The chain's CDR3 is CAVGQGRGNTEAFF. The CDR3, as DNA: TGTGCCGTTGGACAGGGAAGGGGGAACACTGAAGCTTTCTTT.

The chain has TRBV7-9 and TRBJ2-7; 7 bases are shared with TRBD1. V shed 1 base, J shed 5 bases, and the junction held 8 bases outside the gene matches. The CDR3 covers 15 residues. Germline-derived CDR1 and CDR2 are SEHNR and FQNEAQ (reference sequence). The CDR3 region is CASSLDNLQGDEQYF. CDR3 in DNA: TGTGCCAGCAGCTTAGATAACCTGCAGGGGGACGAGCAGTACTTC.

The CDR3 loop reads CASSSGAATEAFF. The CDR3 nucleotides are TGTGCCAGCAGTTCAGGGGCTGCCACTGAAGCTTTCTTT. This chain joins TRBV6-2 or TRBV6-3 and TRBJ1-1, with TRBD1 as a possible D gene (6 bases). Looked up from germline, CDR1 is MNHEY and CDR2 is SVGEGT. Trimming shortened V by 4 bases and J by 4 bases, and 10 bases separated the two germline ends. This CDR3 comprises 13 residues.

The V gene is TRBV15, the J gene TRBJ1-5, with D possibly matching TRBD1 (6 bases). Per the germline V gene, CDR1 is LNHNV and CDR2 is YYDKDF (reference sequence). The CDR3 length is 14 residues. The V gene lost 3 bases and the J gene lost 5 bases, with 11 bases spanning the gap. CDR3 sequence reads: CATSSLQGDQPQHF. In nucleotides, the CDR3 is TGTGCCACCAGCAGCCTACAGGGAGATCAGCCCCAGCATTTT.

The rearrangement links TRBV10-3 to TRBJ2-7, with 13 positions matching TRBD2. The CDR3 is 18 residues long. With V trimmed by 11 bases and J by 4 bases, 20 bases remained unmatched. The V gene's germline CDR1 is ENHRY and CDR2 SYGVKD. This CDR3 is CACESPGQTSGGLYEQYF. The CDR3 DNA reads TGTGCCTGTGAGAGTCCGGGACAGACTAGCGGGGGGTTATACGAGCAGTACTTC.

The chain carries TRBV24-1 and TRBJ1-2; D gene ambiguous. Germline CDR1 KGHDR, CDR2 SFDVKD. The CDR3 spans 11 residues. Trimming left V 9 bases short and J 3 bases short, with 7 bases between. CDR3 residues: CATGVDYGYTF. The CDR3 nucleotides are TGTGCCACCGGGGTCGACTATGGCTACACCTTC.

Note on this clonotype: At one of its ends the junction is not consistent with the germline gene, which may arise from a read error. This sequence joins TRBV10-3 and TRBJ2-7; 13 positions match TRBD2. The CDR3 has 16 amino acids. CDR1 and CDR2 (germline): ENHRY, SYGVKD. The CDR3 sequence is CASSSPGLAGLYEQYF. The CDR3 nucleotides are TGTGCCAGCAGTTCCCCGGGACTAGCGGGACTCTACGAGCAGTACTTC.

This chain links TRBV9 with TRBJ1-2; D is undetermined. The CDR3 contains 10 residues. Germline CDR1 is SGDLS and CDR2 is YYNGEE. Trimming left V 2 bases short and J 10 bases short, with 6 bases between. CDR3 nucleotide sequence: TGTGCCAGCAGCGTCGACGTCTACACCTTC. The encoded protein is CASSVDVYTF.

The chain employs TRBV19 and TRBJ1-1, with D uncertain. Trimming removed 3 bases at V and 1 base at J, with 9 bases between. The V gene's germline CDR1 is LNHDA and CDR2 SQIVND (reference sequence). CDR3 size: 14 residues. The CDR3 loop reads CASSIQPPNTEAFF. In DNA form, the CDR3 reads TGTGCCAGTAGTATTCAGCCCCCGAACACTGAAGCTTTCTTT. Full variable domain (remainder filled in from reference TRBV19 and TRBJ1-1): DGGITQSPKYLFRKEGQNVTLSCEQNLNHDAMYWYRQDPGQGLRLIYYSQIVNDFQKGDIAEGYSVSREKKESFPLTVTSAQKNPTAFYLCASSIQPPNTEAFFGQGTRLTVV.

This clonotype was counted ten times or more. The rearrangement uses TRBV12-3 or TRBV12-4 and TRBJ2-7; TRBD1 might be the D (5 bases). V was trimmed by 3 bases and J by 6 bases, leaving 6 bases between them. The CDR3 extends over 11 amino acids. Here the CDR3 DNA reads TGTGCCAGCAGTTTCAGGGCCGAGCAGTACTTC. Translation gives CASSFRAEQYF.